The clone carrying this TCR beta chain was detected only a few times. This specimen comes from a study of blood T cells in healthy people across ages. It was with a sample-barcoded 5' primer and a J-beta primer mix that a second PCR of roughly 7 to 12 cycles was run. MiXCR was run by TCRdb on the 5' RACE reads, yielding one entry per CDR3 protein. The sample lists roughly 1,500,000 distinct CDR3 sequences, roughly 40% occurring once. The receptor comes from a woman aged 18-29 years in good health. The sequenced sample was blood.

CDR3 bases: TGTGCCAGCAGTGAGACAGGGAAGGATACGCAGTATTTT. It encodes CASSETGKDTQYF. This rearrangement joins TRBV2 to TRBJ2-3; 7 bases fit TRBD1. The length of the CDR3 is 13 residues. V lost 3 bases, J lost 6 bases, and 3 bases stayed unmatched. Germline CDR1 and CDR2: SNHLY and FYNNEI.